These 28 T cell receptor beta chains share one sample of origin, sequenced in a study of blood T cell repertoires in COVID-19. Profiled with immunoSEQ multiplex PCR; TCRdb holds only in-frame clones, not every one. The data contain fewer than 250,000 clones, around 86% of them singletons. The sample comprised PBMCs or T cells enriched from blood (not recorded which). Receptors originate from a woman between 45 and 65 years old with acute COVID-19.

The gene calls are TRBV19 and TRBJ2-7; 7 nucleotides agree with TRBD1. V lost 3 bases, J lost 4 bases, and 6 bases stayed unmatched. CDR1 and CDR2 from the germline V gene are LNHDA and SQIVND (reference sequence). The CDR3 contains 14 residues. The CDR3 bases are TGTGCCAGTAGTATCCGGGACAGAGCTTACGAGCAGTACTTC. Translation gives CASSIRDRAYEQYF.

This chain links TRBV5-1 with TRBJ1-1; 7 bases align to TRBD1. The CDR3 has 17 residues. V lost 3 bases and J lost 5; bases outside the gene matches: 16. Germline CDR1 reads SGHRS; CDR2 reads YFSETQ. CDR3 residues: CASSWGDSSLWDTEAFF. CDR3 sequence (DNA): TGCGCCAGCAGCTGGGGGGACAGTTCACTTTGGGATACTGAAGCTTTCTTT.

The CDR3 DNA reads TGTGCCAGCAGTTTATCGTCCGACCTAGGGGGAAAACTGTTTTTT. This encodes CASSLSSDLGGKLFF. This chain joins TRBV27 and TRBJ1-4, with TRBD1 as a possible D gene (6 bases). The CDR3 extends over 15 amino acids. V was clipped by 0 bases and J by 10 bases, with 15 bases between them. CDR1 and CDR2 from the germline V gene are MNHEY and SMNVEV (reference sequence).

CDR3 sequence reads: CSVAPGGSYGYTF. In DNA, the CDR3 is TGCAGCGTGGCTCCGGGGGGAAGCTATGGCTACACCTTC. The chain is built from TRBV29-1 and TRBJ1-2; perhaps TRBD1 as D (5 bases). This CDR3 is 13 amino acids long. Germline V gene lookup returns CDR1 SQVTM and CDR2 ANQGSEA. The V end lost 6 bases, the J end lost 4 bases, and 15 bases lay between the germline ends.

This clone was detected once. This sequence joins TRBV5-1 and TRBJ2-5, with 7 bases fitting TRBD1. This CDR3 is built from 16 residues. J lost 2 bases, V lost 4 bases, and 11 bases had no gene match. Germline V gene sequence: CDR1 SGHRS, CDR2 YFSETQ. Here the CDR3 DNA reads TGCGCCAGCAGCCCTGGGACAGTACGAGCTCAAGAGACCCAGTACTTC. Residues: CASSPGTVRAQETQYF.

V is TRBV27 and J is TRBJ1-6; maybe TRBD1 (5 bases). The germline V gene has CDR1 MNHEY and CDR2 SMNVEV (reference sequence). The CDR3 runs to 17 residues. With 6 bases removed from V and 0 bases from J, the gap between germline ends came to 15 bases. CDR3 protein: CASSPRTRSSYNSPLHF. CDR3 bases: TGTGCCAGCAGCCCAAGGACACGAAGCTCCTATAATTCACCCCTCCACTTT.

The rearrangement uses TRBV4-3 and TRBJ2-7, with TRBD2 identical over 10 bases. The CDR3 consists of 19 residues. Germline assignment: CDR1 LGHNA and CDR2 YSLEER. V trimming: 5 bases; J trimming: 1 base; junction bases outside the gene matches: 17. DNA for the CDR3: TGCGCCAGCAGCGTAGGGTTAGGGGCTAGCGGGGGTTCGTCCTACGAGCAGTACTTC. This sequence encodes CASSVGLGASGGSSYEQYF.

This sequence joins TRBV20-1 and TRBJ1-4; 7 bases fit TRBD1. Germline CDR1 reads DFQATT; CDR2 reads SNEGSKA (reference sequence). Germline trimming cut 3 bases from V and 7 bases from J; bases unmatched to any gene: 5. This CDR3 region has 13 residues. CDR3: CSASTRGPEKLFF. CDR3 bases: TGCAGTGCTAGTACTAGGGGGCCTGAAAAACTGTTTTTT.

This clone was detected a few times. The chain joins TRBV6-5 to TRBJ2-7, with 7 bases identical to TRBD1. The germline V gene encodes CDR1 MNHEY and CDR2 SVGAGI. This CDR3 spans 14 amino acids. The J segment lost 4 bases and the V segment lost 6 bases, leaving 9 bases of the junction unmatched. CDR3 bases: TGTGCCAGCAGCTCCCGGGACAGTGGTTACGAGCAGTACTTC. This gives the protein CASSSRDSGYEQYF.

The chain links TRBV20-1 to TRBJ1-6, with 7 bases aligning to TRBD1. This CDR3 spans 15 amino acids. Germline V CDR1 and CDR2: DFQATT, SNEGSKA (reference sequence). V lost 3 bases and J lost 10; bases outside the gene matches: 12. This CDR3 is CSASITWDSSSPLHF. The CDR3 DNA is TGCAGTGCTAGTATAACCTGGGACAGTTCCTCACCCCTCCACTTT.

This clone was detected once. V is TRBV28 and J is TRBJ2-7; D gene uncertain. The V and J ends lost 10 bases and 1 base respectively, with 20 bases between them. Germline V gives CDR1 MDHEN, CDR2 SYDVKM. The CDR3 covers 15 residues. Here the CDR3 DNA reads TGTGCCACCGCCAACGCCCAGGTTGCATCCTACGAGCAGTACTTC. This translates into CATANAQVASYEQYF.

In nucleotides, the CDR3 is TGTGCCAGCAGTCTCAGGCATGAGCGGGATGGCTACTACGAGCAGTACTTC. Its protein product is CASSLRHERDGYYEQYF. The chain couples TRBV7-2 to TRBJ2-7; 7 nucleotides match TRBD2. This CDR3 has 17 residues. Trimming took 6 bases from V and 3 from J; bases not matched to a gene: 17. Germline V lookup: CDR1 SGHTA, CDR2 FQGNSA. Combining the CDR3 with reference TRBV7-2 and TRBJ2-7 gives the whole variable domain GAGVSQSPSNKVTEKGKDVELRCDPISGHTALYWYRQSLGQGLEFLIYFQGNSAPDKSGLPSDRFSAERTGGSVSTLTIQRTQQEDSAVYLCASSLRHERDGYYEQYFGPGTRLTVT.

The V and J genes are TRBV27 and TRBJ1-4; D ambiguous. V gave up 4 bases and J gave up 0 bases, with 9 bases separating them. Germline CDR1 reads MNHEY; CDR2 reads SMNVEV (reference sequence). The CDR3 runs 15 residues. The CDR3 nucleotides are TGTGCCAGCAGTTCAGACTTTGCAACTAATGAAAAACTGTTTTTT. Protein product: CASSSDFATNEKLFF.

The chain carries TRBV6-5 and TRBJ2-2; perhaps TRBD1 as D (6 bases). CDR1 is MNHEY and CDR2 is SVGAGI in the germline V gene. Trimming pared 6 bases from V and 3 bases from J, leaving 14 bases between. The CDR3 is made up of 15 amino acids. The CDR3 spells CASRQGWGYTGELFF. The CDR3 nucleotides are TGTGCCAGCAGGCAGGGGTGGGGATACACCGGGGAGCTGTTTTTT.

The genes are TRBV7-2 and TRBJ2-1; TRBD2 aligns across 14 bases. The V segment lost 1 base and the J segment 10 bases; nucleotides outside the gene matches: 3. CDR1 SGHTA and CDR2 FQGNSA come from the germline V gene. CDR3 length equals 15 residues. CDR3 loop: CASSLGLAGGREQFF. The CDR3 bases are TGTGCCAGCAGCTTAGGACTAGCGGGAGGGCGGGAGCAGTTCTTC.

The rearrangement uses TRBV28 and TRBJ2-5; perhaps TRBD1 as D (5 bases). Trimming removed 6 bases at V and 7 bases at J, with 15 bases between. This CDR3 comprises 13 residues. The germline V gene has CDR1 MDHEN and CDR2 SYDVKM. The CDR3 coding sequence is TGTGCCAGCAGCCCGGACACGTCGGGGACCCAGTACTTC. This translates into CASSPDTSGTQYF.

The chain uses TRBV9 and TRBJ1-6; perhaps TRBD1 as D (6 bases). The V gene lost 3 bases and the J gene lost 9 bases, with 16 bases spanning the gap. Germline-derived CDR1 and CDR2 are SGDLS and YYNGEE. The CDR3 contains 15 residues. This CDR3 is CASSGGQGATSPLHF. The CDR3 nucleotides are TGTGCCAGCAGCGGGGGACAAGGCGCAACTTCACCCCTCCACTTT.

This chain joins TRBV28 and TRBJ1-1; TRBD1 matches 7 bases. Trimming took 4 bases from V and 0 from J; bases not matched to a gene: 2. The CDR3 covers 14 residues. CDR1 is MDHEN, CDR2 SYDVKM, per germline. CDR3 coding DNA: TGTGCCAGCAGTTGGGACAGCCTGAACACTGAAGCTTTCTTT. Its translation is CASSWDSLNTEAFF. Filled out from reference TRBV28 and TRBJ1-1, the complete variable domain reads DVKVTQSSRYLVKRTGEKVFLECVQDMDHENMFWYRQDPGLGLRLIYFSYDVKMKEKGDIPEGYSVSREKKERFSLILESASTNQTSMYLCASSWDSLNTEAFFGQGTRLTVV.

The chain has TRBV28 and TRBJ2-3; 7 bases are a match to TRBD2. The J segment lost 0 bases and the V segment lost 3 bases, leaving 12 bases of the junction unmatched. Germline values: CDR1 MDHEN, CDR2 SYDVKM. The length of the CDR3 is 18 residues. The chain's CDR3 is CASSFGGKWGRSTDTQYF. Written as DNA, the CDR3 is TGTGCCAGCAGTTTCGGGGGGAAGTGGGGTCGTAGCACAGATACGCAGTATTTT.

The chain has TRBV7-9 and TRBJ1-6, with TRBD1 matching over 9 bases. The J segment lost 7 bases and the V segment lost 5 bases, leaving 6 bases of the junction unmatched. The CDR3 sequence is 15 residues long. CDR1 is SEHNR, CDR2 FQNEAQ, per germline (reference sequence). CDR3 amino acids: CASSQSGTGNSPLHF. The CDR3, as DNA: TGTGCCAGCAGCCAGTCCGGGACAGGGAATTCACCCCTCCACTTT.

The J gene is TRBJ2-5, the V gene TRBV4-1, with D possibly being TRBD2 (5 bases). This CDR3 is built from 14 residues. V lost 0 bases and J lost 5, with 10 bases in between. Germline V gene data show CDR1 as MGHRA and CDR2 as YSYEKL. The CDR3 here is CASSQEDWLETQYF. Written as DNA, the CDR3 is TGCGCCAGCAGCCAAGAGGACTGGTTGGAGACCCAGTACTTC.

The CDR3 here is CASSGTDEQYF. The CDR3 DNA reads as TGTGCCAGCAGTGGGACTGACGAGCAGTACTTC. The chain employs TRBV2 and TRBJ2-7; weak D call: TRBD2 (5 bases). V lost 4 bases and J 5 bases, leaving 6 bases between the germline ends. Per germline, CDR1 SNHLY and CDR2 FYNNEI. CDR3 size: 11 residues.

The chain uses TRBV10-3 and TRBJ2-1; 7 nucleotides agree with TRBD2. V trimming: 6 bases; J trimming: 7 bases; junction bases outside the gene matches: 9. The CDR3 runs to 14 residues. Per the germline V gene, CDR1 is ENHRY and CDR2 is SYGVKD. The CDR3 DNA is TGTGCCATCAGGGAGGGAGGGGTCGGTAATGAGCAGTTCTTC. Translation gives CAIREGGVGNEQFF.

The J gene is TRBJ2-7, the V gene TRBV24-1; TRBD1 is a possible D gene (6 bases). Germline V gene lookup returns CDR1 KGHDR and CDR2 SFDVKD. The CDR3 totals 12 residues. Deletions cut 4 bases from V and 5 bases from J, with 8 bases between. The CDR3 reads CATSDRDNEQYF. Written as DNA, the CDR3 is TGTGCCACCAGTGACCGGGACAACGAGCAGTACTTC.

The CDR3 spells CASSQDLWGQGERDTQYF. Written as DNA, the CDR3 is TGCGCCAGCAGCCAAGATCTATGGGGACAGGGTGAGAGAGATACGCAGTATTTT. The chain couples TRBV4-3 to TRBJ2-3; 9 bases are shared with TRBD1. This CDR3 has 18 amino acids. Germline V gives CDR1 LGHNA, CDR2 YSLEER. Trimming took 0 bases from V and 5 from J; bases not matched to a gene: 12.

This chain uses TRBV7-2 with TRBJ2-1; 11 bases match TRBD1. The CDR3 has 16 amino acids. Germline V gives CDR1 SGHTA, CDR2 FQGNSA. Trimming cost V 2 bases and J 5 bases; bases outside gene matches: 5. CDR3 nucleotides: TGTGCCAGCAGCTTAAGGGGACAGGGGGGTAACAATGAGCAGTTCTTC. Translation gives CASSLRGQGGNNEQFF.

Only a few counts were recorded for this clone. The genes are TRBV2 and TRBJ1-5; D call uncertain. Per the germline V gene, CDR1 is SNHLY and CDR2 is FYNNEI. CDR3 size: 14 residues. V was pared by 7 bases and J by 3 bases, with 13 bases between. CDR3: CASNLMGANQPQHF. CDR3 nucleotide sequence: TGTGCCAGCAACTTGATGGGAGCCAATCAGCCCCAGCATTTT.

V gene TRBV28 combines with J gene TRBJ1-1, with D unclear. V was cut by 8 bases and J by 1 base, with 11 bases left in between. The CDR3 runs 13 residues. The V gene's germline CDR1 is MDHEN and CDR2 SYDVKM. The CDR3, as DNA: TGTGCCAGCTTTTCAACAGCGAACACTGAAGCTTTCTTT. Translated: CASFSTANTEAFF.